The 6 T cell receptor beta chains given below trace back to one sample, sequenced in a study of immune evolution from preneoplasia to lung adenocarcinoma. Only in-frame clones appear in the TCRdb table, and some are missing; sequencing was by immunoSEQ multiplex PCR. The table has 2,000 to 2,500 clones, 85% seen once. What was sequenced was FFPE normal lung tissue adjacent to the tumor. These receptors all stem from a person between 50 and 60 years old with lung adenocarcinoma.

This clone was seen more than once but under ten times. This sequence joins TRBV5-1 and TRBJ2-5; possibly TRBD2 for D (6 bases). CDR1 and CDR2 (germline): SGHRS, YFSETQ. The V end lost 3 bases, the J end lost 2 bases, and 14 bases lay between the germline ends. The CDR3 spans 15 residues. The CDR3 nucleotides are TGCGCCAGCAGCTCCCTTAGCGGTGCACAAGAGACCCAGTACTTC. Residues: CASSSLSGAQETQYF.

The chain carries TRBV7-6 and TRBJ2-3; TRBD2 aligns across 10 bases. Per the germline V gene, CDR1 is SGHVS and CDR2 is FNYEAQ. The CDR3 sequence is 18 residues long. V lost 5 bases and J lost 0; bases outside the gene matches: 11. CDR3 residues: CASSRTRPTSGSTDTQYF. In DNA form, the CDR3 reads TGTGCCAGCAGCCGAACCCGGCCGACTAGCGGGAGCACAGATACGCAGTATTTT.

In DNA, the CDR3 is TGTGCCAGTAGTTCGGACAGGAACAATCAGCCCCAGCATTTT. This encodes CASSSDRNNQPQHF. The rearrangement joins TRBV19 to TRBJ1-5; 7 bases are a match to TRBD1. Germline V CDR1 and CDR2: LNHDA, SQIVND (reference sequence). The CDR3 runs 14 residues. V gave up 5 bases and J gave up 3 bases; unmatched junction bases: 4.

The rearrangement joins TRBV11-1 to TRBJ1-1; 7 positions match TRBD1. Germline V gene sequence: CDR1 SGHAT, CDR2 FQDESV (reference sequence). The CDR3 totals 14 residues. Trimming cost V 6 bases and J 7 bases; bases outside gene matches: 11. The CDR3 sequence is CASRPGGSFNEAFF. The DNA for the CDR3 is TGTGCCAGCAGACCAGGGGGGAGTTTTAATGAAGCTTTCTTT.

In nucleotides, the CDR3 is TGCGCCAGCAGATTGACTACTGGTTACGAGCAGTACTTC. The encoded protein is CASRLTTGYEQYF. The chain is built from TRBV5-1 and TRBJ2-7, with D perhaps TRBD2 (5 bases). V was cut by 5 bases and J by 4 bases, with 13 bases left in between. The germline V gene encodes CDR1 SGHRS and CDR2 YFSETQ. CDR3 length: 13 amino acids.

J is TRBJ1-2 and V is TRBV9, with D tentatively TRBD1 (5 bases). Germline lookup yields CDR1 SGDLS and CDR2 YYNGEE. The CDR3 runs to 12 residues. Trimming cost V 3 bases and J 4 bases, with 7 bases left between them. CDR3 bases: TGTGCCAGCAGCGGAGGGACCTATGGCTACACCTTC. Residues: CASSGGTYGYTF.